These 32 T cell receptor beta chains originate from one sample sequenced in a study of blood T cell repertoires in COVID-19. Using immunoSEQ multiplex PCR, the repertoire was profiled, and TCRdb retains in-frame clones only, with some absent. The sample records just under 85,000 clones, around 83% being singletons. The material sequenced was peripheral blood. Receptors originate from a woman aged 60 to 75 with acute or convalescent COVID-19.

This clone showed up just once. The chain carries TRBV30 and TRBJ1-2; the D is unclear. V lost 4 bases and J 7 bases, leaving 16 bases between the germline ends. CDR1 and CDR2 from the germline V gene are GTSNPN and SVGIG (reference sequence). The CDR3 consists of 13 residues. Here the CDR3 DNA reads TGTGCCTGGAATTGGGCCGACCATGGTGGCTACACCTTC. This encodes CAWNWADHGGYTF.

The V gene is TRBV20-1, the J gene TRBJ2-3; 14 bases fit TRBD2. Germline V lookup: CDR1 DFQATT, CDR2 SNEGSKA (reference sequence). The trim removed 3 bases at V and 6 bases at J, leaving 8 bases unmatched. This CDR3 comprises 16 residues. CDR3 residues: CSASRGRLAGGDTQYF. In nucleotides, the CDR3 is TGCAGTGCTAGTCGAGGGAGACTAGCGGGAGGGGATACGCAGTATTTT.

This chain links TRBV5-4 with TRBJ1-5, with D hard to call. Germline values: CDR1 SGHNT, CDR2 YYREEE (reference sequence). The V gene lost 0 bases and the J gene lost 0 bases, with 7 bases spanning the gap. This CDR3 comprises 15 residues. The CDR3 sequence: CASSLEPGSNQPQHF. DNA for the CDR3: TGTGCCAGCAGCTTGGAGCCGGGTAGCAATCAGCCCCAGCATTTT.

The chain uses TRBV2 and TRBJ1-5; no clear D. The V gene's germline CDR1 is SNHLY and CDR2 FYNNEI. The CDR3 spans 15 residues. The V gene lost 2 bases and the J gene lost 0 bases, with 8 bases spanning the gap. The CDR3 loop reads CASSETQNSNQPQHF. The CDR3 DNA reads as TGTGCCAGCAGTGAAACCCAGAATAGCAATCAGCCCCAGCATTTT.

V usage is TRBV10-1 and J usage is TRBJ2-7; 16 nucleotides line up with TRBD2. Germline V gives CDR1 WNHNN, CDR2 SYGVQD (reference sequence). Trimming removed 2 bases from V and 2 bases from J; junction bases left unmatched: 12. The CDR3 is 20 amino acids. The CDR3 spells CASSEVRGLAGGPPTYEQYF. The CDR3 nucleotides read TGCGCCAGCAGTGAGGTTCGGGGACTAGCGGGAGGGCCCCCTACCTACGAGCAGTACTTC.

The chain employs TRBV4-1 and TRBJ1-1; 8 bases are shared with TRBD1. The germline V gene encodes CDR1 MGHRA and CDR2 YSYEKL. The CDR3 consists of 15 residues. V dropped 3 bases and J dropped 2; count of bases not matched to a gene: 5. The CDR3 DNA reads as TGCGCCAGCAGCCAGGTCGACAGGGGTAACACTGAAGCTTTCTTT. This sequence encodes CASSQVDRGNTEAFF.

The rearrangement uses TRBV9 and TRBJ1-2; D gene ambiguous. CDR3 length: 13 amino acids. Germline V CDR1 and CDR2: SGDLS, YYNGEE. V lost 4 bases and J 5 bases, leaving 12 bases between the germline ends. CDR3: CASSPGGRYGYTF. CDR3 nucleotide sequence: TGTGCCAGCAGCCCCGGAGGGAGGTATGGCTACACCTTC.

The rearrangement joins TRBV7-2 to TRBJ1-1; D is uncertain. The germline V gene encodes CDR1 SGHTA and CDR2 FQGNSA. The CDR3 covers 16 residues. V lost 5 bases, J lost 6 bases, and 22 bases lay in between. Here the CDR3 reads CASSDPTLGNWAEAFF. DNA for the CDR3: TGTGCCAGCAGCGACCCGACACTTGGAAATTGGGCTGAAGCTTTCTTT.

Worth noting for this clone: Other DNA sequences from this sample encode an identical CDR3 as well. The chain joins TRBV7-9 to TRBJ1-1, with 7 bases identical to TRBD1. This CDR3 contains 15 residues. J gave up 2 bases and V 1 base, and 4 bases lay outside the gene matches. From germline, CDR1 is SEHNR and CDR2 FQNEAQ (reference sequence). The CDR3 nucleotides are TGTGCCAGCAGCTTAGGAGGGGGCGGTAACACTGAAGCTTTCTTT. Translating it yields CASSLGGGGNTEAFF.

The V and J genes are TRBV3-1 (or the pseudogene TRBV3-2) and TRBJ2-7, with TRBD1 identical over 9 bases. Germline CDR1 and CDR2: LGHDT and YNNKEL (reference sequence). The CDR3 contains 16 residues. V lost 4 bases to trimming and J lost 5 bases; unmatched junction nucleotides: 12. CDR3 sequence: CASSRQSGDRANEQYF. The CDR3 nucleotides read TGTGCCAGCAGCCGACAAAGCGGGGACAGGGCCAACGAGCAGTACTTC.

J is TRBJ2-7 and V is TRBV18, with D uncertain. This CDR3 region has 15 residues. The germline V gene encodes CDR1 KGHSH and CDR2 LQKENI. The V gene lost 2 bases and the J gene lost 2 bases, with 13 bases spanning the gap. The CDR3 nucleotides are TGTGCCAGCTCACCATATGCCAGCGAGACCTACGAGCAGTACTTC. This codes for CASSPYASETYEQYF.

A single count supports this clone. V usage is TRBV7-9 and J usage is TRBJ2-1, with 7 bases fitting TRBD1. Trimming removed 2 bases from V and 4 bases from J; junction bases left unmatched: 14. The CDR3 spans 18 residues. The germline CDR1 and CDR2 sequences are SEHNR and FQNEAQ (reference sequence). The CDR3 region is CASSLNLRQGLHYNEQFF. CDR3 DNA: TGTGCCAGCAGCTTAAATTTGAGACAGGGCCTTCATTACAATGAGCAGTTCTTC.

This clone showed up just once. V gene TRBV9 combines with J gene TRBJ1-4; D gene unclear. CDR1 and CDR2 (germline): SGDLS, YYNGEE. Trimming shortened V by 4 bases and J by 12 bases, and 19 bases separated the two germline ends. This CDR3 has 14 amino acids. The CDR3 DNA reads as TGTGCCAGCAGCCCATCCAATACCGCGTTTGAACTGTTTTTT. This codes for CASSPSNTAFELFF.

The chain links TRBV7-2 to TRBJ1-2; D ambiguous. The CDR3 runs to 13 residues. The germline V and J ends were trimmed by 7 bases and 6 bases, with 15 bases remaining between them. Germline CDR1 is SGHTA and CDR2 is FQGNSA. The CDR3 DNA follows: TGTGCCAGCACTTCGCGGAGTTGGGATGGCTACACCTTC. Protein product: CASTSRSWDGYTF.

This clone was observed once. V is TRBV5-1 and J is TRBJ2-4, with 13 bases identical to TRBD2. Germline V gene data show CDR1 as SGHRS and CDR2 as YFSETQ. This CDR3 is built from 15 residues. After removal of 4 bases from V and 7 bases from J, the junction contained 5 bases not matched to a gene. In DNA form, the CDR3 reads TGCGCCAGCAGCCCGCGGACTAGCGGGAGTAACATTCAGTACTTC. It translates to CASSPRTSGSNIQYF.

The chain employs TRBV7-2 and TRBJ2-1; 14 nucleotides line up with TRBD2. The V segment lost 5 bases and the J segment 0 bases; nucleotides outside the gene matches: 6. The CDR3 spans 18 residues. The germline V gene encodes CDR1 SGHTA and CDR2 FQGNSA. The CDR3 DNA is TGTGCCAGCAGCCGCCCGGGACTAGCGGGGGACTCCTACAATGAGCAGTTCTTC. This sequence encodes CASSRPGLAGDSYNEQFF.

J is TRBJ2-7 and V is TRBV5-1, with D perhaps TRBD2 (6 bases). The V end lost 0 bases, the J end lost 2 bases, and 9 bases lay between the germline ends. Looked up from germline, CDR1 is SGHRS and CDR2 is YFSETQ. CDR3 length: 14 amino acids. The CDR3 loop reads CASSLGGEPYEQYF. The CDR3 DNA reads as TGCGCCAGCAGCTTGGGGGGGGAGCCCTACGAGCAGTACTTC.

The V call is TRBV7-2, the J call TRBJ2-7; weak D call: TRBD2 (7 bases). V was cut by 6 bases and J by 1 base, with 16 bases left in between. The germline gives CDR1 SGHTA, CDR2 FQGNSA. This CDR3 is built from 15 residues. The CDR3 nucleotides read TGTGCCAGCAGTCCCGGGGGGCAGGGGTCCTACGAGCAGTACTTC. Its translation: CASSPGGQGSYEQYF.

This chain uses TRBV30 with TRBJ1-4; the D gene is possibly TRBD1 (6 bases). The germline CDR1 and CDR2 sequences are GTSNPN and SVGIG (reference sequence). V shed 0 bases and J shed 0 bases, with 11 bases lying between them. The CDR3 is 16 residues long. The CDR3 sequence is CAWSVGQGPTNEKLFF. The CDR3 DNA reads as TGTGCCTGGAGTGTAGGGCAGGGGCCAACTAATGAAAAACTGTTTTTT.

This chain uses TRBV10-1 with TRBJ2-5, with 11 positions matching TRBD2. This CDR3 contains 14 residues. Germline loops: CDR1 WNHNN, CDR2 SYGVQD (reference sequence). V shed 6 bases, J shed 6 bases, and the junction held 6 bases outside the gene matches. The CDR3 loop is CASSRTSGSKTQYF. The DNA of the CDR3 is TGCGCCAGCAGCCGGACTAGCGGGTCAAAGACCCAGTACTTC.

This chain joins TRBV5-4 and TRBJ2-7; 8 nucleotides line up with TRBD2. The germline V gene encodes CDR1 SGHNT and CDR2 YYREEE (reference sequence). V lost 0 bases to trimming and J lost 6 bases; unmatched junction nucleotides: 5. This CDR3 contains 14 residues. CDR3 region: CASSLGGGPAEQYF. CDR3 DNA: TGTGCCAGCAGCTTGGGCGGGGGGCCTGCCGAGCAGTACTTC.

This clone has just a few counts. The rearrangement joins TRBV9 to TRBJ1-1; possibly TRBD1 for D (6 bases). This CDR3 spans 15 amino acids. The germline CDR1 and CDR2 sequences are SGDLS and YYNGEE. Trimming removed 2 bases from V and 1 base from J, with 12 bases in between. The CDR3 coding sequence is TGTGCCAGCAGCGTCGCCGCAGGGGCGAACACTGAAGCTTTCTTT. Translation: CASSVAAGANTEAFF. Combining the CDR3 with reference TRBV9 and TRBJ1-1 gives the whole variable domain DSGVTQTPKHLITATGQRVTLRCSPRSGDLSVYWYQQSLDQGLQFLIQYYNGEERAKGNILERFSAQQFPDLHSELNLSSLELGDSALYFCASSVAAGANTEAFFGQGTRLTVV.

The J gene is TRBJ1-3, the V gene TRBV9; 9 bases are shared with TRBD1. Per germline, CDR1 SGDLS and CDR2 YYNGEE. J gave up 8 bases and V 1 base, and 10 bases lay outside the gene matches. This CDR3 region has 16 residues. The CDR3 spells CASSVPGTGIEDTIYF. CDR3 DNA: TGTGCCAGCAGCGTACCCGGGACAGGGATCGAGGACACCATATATTTT.

The chain joins TRBV6-6 to TRBJ1-1; a weak D match, TRBD1 (5 bases). Germline loops: CDR1 MNHNY, CDR2 SVGAGI (reference sequence). CDR3 length equals 15 residues. V was clipped by 1 base and J by 0 bases, with 9 bases between them. CDR3 sequence: CASSYWGQVNTEAFF. For the CDR3, the DNA is TGTGCCAGCAGTTACTGGGGCCAGGTGAACACTGAAGCTTTCTTT.

V gene TRBV19 combines with J gene TRBJ1-2; D is uncertain. There are 13 residues in the CDR3. V was cut by 2 bases and J by 8 bases, with 12 bases left in between. CDR1 is LNHDA and CDR2 is SQIVND in the germline V gene (reference sequence). CDR3 DNA sequence: TGTGCCAGTAGTATATGGAGGGCTGGAGGCTACACCTTC. It specifies CASSIWRAGGYTF.

The chain links TRBV19 to TRBJ1-1; 7 bases map to TRBD1. V lost 5 bases, J lost 3 bases, and 9 bases stayed unmatched. The germline V gene has CDR1 LNHDA and CDR2 SQIVND (reference sequence). The CDR3 sequence is 15 residues long. CDR3 amino acids: CASSPHRGADTEAFF. CDR3 coding DNA: TGTGCCAGTAGTCCCCACAGGGGAGCGGACACTGAAGCTTTCTTT.

The rearrangement joins TRBV6-1 to TRBJ1-4; 7 bases are a match to TRBD1. From germline, CDR1 is MNHNS and CDR2 SASEGT. V lost 3 bases to trimming and J lost 2 bases; unmatched junction nucleotides: 3. The CDR3 is 15 residues long. The CDR3 is CASSDRGATNEKLFF. CDR3 DNA: TGTGCCAGCAGTGACAGGGGGGCGACTAATGAAAAACTGTTTTTT.

This clone has a handful of counts. V and J are TRBV7-2 and TRBJ2-1; 8 nucleotides match TRBD2. The CDR3 spans 17 residues. Germline CDR1 is SGHTA and CDR2 is FQGNSA. Germline trimming cut 3 bases from V and 7 bases from J; bases unmatched to any gene: 14. Written as DNA, the CDR3 is TGTGCCAGCAGCTTCAAGTTAAGGACTAGCTCCTTGAATGAGCAGTTCTTC. It specifies CASSFKLRTSSLNEQFF.

The rearrangement uses TRBV6-2 or TRBV6-3 and TRBJ2-1; 10 nucleotides align to TRBD2. Trimming took 6 bases from V and 5 from J; bases not matched to a gene: 7. The CDR3 is 15 amino acids. The germline V gene has CDR1 MNHEY and CDR2 SVGEGT. CDR3 sequence (DNA): TGTGCCAGCAGCCCTAGCGGGAGAGGGGACAATGAGCAGTTCTTC. Residues: CASSPSGRGDNEQFF.

This chain uses TRBV30 with TRBJ1-5; 10 positions agree with TRBD1. J gave up 6 bases and V 2 bases, and 4 bases lay outside the gene matches. CDR3 length equals 14 residues. CDR1 GTSNPN and CDR2 SVGIG come from the germline V gene (reference sequence). The CDR3 spells CAWSSGQGVQPQHF. CDR3 DNA sequence: TGTGCCTGGAGTAGTGGACAGGGGGTTCAGCCCCAGCATTTT.

A single count supports this clone. This chain links TRBV2 with TRBJ2-7, with 13 bases matching TRBD2. CDR1 and CDR2 (germline): SNHLY, FYNNEI. J gave up 8 bases and V 6 bases, and 7 bases lay outside the gene matches. This CDR3 has 14 amino acids. CDR3 loop: CASRSGLAGFQQYF. The CDR3 region has the DNA TGTGCCAGCAGGTCGGGACTAGCGGGGTTTCAGCAGTACTTC. The full variable domain, with the rest looked up from reference TRBV2 and TRBJ2-7, is EPEVTQTPSHQVTQMGQEVILRCVPISNHLYFYWYRQILGQKVEFLVSFYNNEISEKSEIFDDQFSVERPDGSNFTLKIRSTKLEDSAMYFCASRSGLAGFQQYFGPGTRLTVT.

The genes are TRBV6-5 and TRBJ1-1; TRBD1 agrees at 9 bases. This CDR3 spans 15 amino acids. Unmatched junction bases numbered 9, after V lost 6 bases and J lost 4 bases. CDR1 and CDR2 from the germline V gene are MNHEY and SVGAGI. The CDR3 loop reads CASRLGTGLRTEAFF. CDR3 sequence (DNA): TGTGCCAGCAGGCTTGGGACAGGGTTGCGCACTGAAGCTTTCTTT.